This T cell receptor beta chain was captured by sequencing in a study of breast tumors, draining lymph nodes, adjacent tissues. Breast cancer patients provided tissue from their axillary draining lymph nodes. One entry per CDR3 protein, called by TCRdb with MiXCR from the multiplex PCR reads. Among fewer than 300,000 distinct CDR3 sequences listed, about 32% were seen once. The CDR3 extends over 16 amino acids. CDR1 and CDR2 (germline): DFQATT, SNEGSKA (reference sequence). Losses at the gene ends were 5 bases for V and 7 bases for J; bases not matched to a gene: 15. This clonotype was recorded many times.

The TCR sequence derives from a female donor with breast cancer. Some clones in this sample may be carry-over from other donors' samples. Sequenced material: axillary lymph node tissue. The chain has TRBV20-1 and TRBJ2-2; 8 bases align to TRBD2. In nucleotides, the CDR3 is TGCAGTGCTGAGGGTGGTAGCGGGAACCCAAACGGGGAGCTGTTTTTT. This codes for CSAEGGSGNPNGELFF.